The T cell receptor beta chain described here comes from a study of T cells in localized non-small cell lung cancer. This clone appeared a few times. In germline, CDR1 is MNHEY, CDR2 SVGAGI. Trimming took 6 bases from V and 8 from J, leaving 10 bases between them. The CDR3 runs 11 residues. The data were produced by immunoSEQ multiplex PCR, yet TCRdb's version contains in-frame clones alone and is incomplete. The sample comprises roughly 35,000 clones, around 94% of which are singletons, and around 6.5% rests with the top ten. This specimen consisted of peripheral blood, obtained before any cancer treatment. V and J are TRBV6-5 and TRBJ1-1, with D uncertain. This TCR came from a female donor over 55 with stage I lung adenocarcinoma. Written as DNA, the CDR3 is TGTGCCAGCAGAGGCACATCAGAAGCTTTCTTT. Protein: CASRGTSEAFF.